This is a list of T cell receptor beta chains from one sample in a study of blood T cells in healthy people across ages. One entry per CDR3 protein results from TCRdb running MiXCR on the 5' RACE reads. The sample has 800,000 or so distinct CDR3 sequences, under 80% seen once; the top ten hold about 30%. Sequencing used blood. The receptors were sampled from a man aged 30 to 45 in good health. Both conserved end residues are part of each CDR3. Fields, in order: clone size, D gene, V gene, J gene, CDR3 DNA, CDR3 protein. The D gene is left open where the match is weak. Clone size is not always given. Where it is, it says once, few, many or a class for expanded clones.

few	.	TRBV6-8	TRBJ2-7	TGTGCCAGCAGCTGGACCAGAAACGAGCAGTACTTC	CASSWTRNEQYF
.	.	TRBV29-1	TRBJ1-4	TGCAGCGTTGAAGTTACGAGGGAAAAACTGTTTTTT	CSVEVTREKLFF
few	TRBD2	TRBV7-2	TRBJ2-7	TGTGCCAGCAGCACCGGGACTAGCCTTGTCCACGAGCAGTACTTC	CASSTGTSLVHEQYF
.	TRBD2	TRBV24-1	TRBJ2-3	TGTGCCACCAGCCCTAGCGGGAGTGGTACAGATACGCAGTATTTT	CATSPSGSGTDTQYF
few	.	TRBV7-2	TRBJ2-2	TGTGCCAGCAGCTCCGGAGGGGGACAGCTTTTGGGCGGGCGAACCGGGGAGCTGTTTTTT	CASSSGGGQLLGGRTGELFF
once	.	TRBV7-3	TRBJ1-6	TGTGCCAGCAGCAGAGGACAGTGGGGGACACCCCTCCACTTT	CASSRGQWGTPLHF
.	TRBD2	TRBV4-2	TRBJ2-3	TGTGCCAGCAGCCAAAGTAACCCGGGACTAGGGGGGGGTACGCAGTATTTT	CASSQSNPGLGGGTQYF
many	.	TRBV3-1	TRBJ1-2	TGTGCCAGCAGCCAAGGGCTCGGAAGGGGCTATGGCTACACCTTC	CASSQGLGRGYGYTF
.	.	TRBV3-1	TRBJ2-3	TGTGCCAGCAGCCAAGCGAGAACGGCTAGCACAGATACGCAGTATTTT	CASSQARTASTDTQYF
.	.	TRBV4-1	TRBJ2-7	TGCGCCAGCAGCCAGCCGACAAGCCTAAGGGGGGCTTCCTACGAGCAGTACTTC	CASSQPTSLRGASYEQYF
many	TRBD1	TRBV15	TRBJ2-6	TGTGCCACCAGACTTCGAGGGGGCCTCTGGTCTGGGGCCAACGTCCTGACTTTC	CATRLRGGLWSGANVLTF
few	TRBD2	TRBV20-1	TRBJ2-7	TGCAGTGCCCTTAGCGGGCGCTCCTACGAGCAGTACTTC	CSALSGRSYEQYF
.	.	TRBV4-3	TRBJ2-1	TGCGCCAGCAGCCCACTGGTAAACTCCTACGATGAGCAGTTCTTC	CASSPLVNSYDEQFF
.	.	TRBV4-3	TRBJ2-3	TGCGCCAGCAACCAGGAGAAGTCAGATACGCAGTATTTT	CASNQEKSDTQYF